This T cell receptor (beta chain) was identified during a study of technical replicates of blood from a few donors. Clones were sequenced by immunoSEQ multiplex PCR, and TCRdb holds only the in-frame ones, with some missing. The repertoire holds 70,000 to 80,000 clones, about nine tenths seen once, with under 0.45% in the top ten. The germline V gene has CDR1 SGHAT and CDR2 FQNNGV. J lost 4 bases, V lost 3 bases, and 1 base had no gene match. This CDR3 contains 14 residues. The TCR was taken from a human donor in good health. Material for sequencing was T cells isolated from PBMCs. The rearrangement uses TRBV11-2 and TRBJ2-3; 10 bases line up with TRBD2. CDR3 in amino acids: CASSFTSGADTQYF. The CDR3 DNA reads TGTGCCAGCAGCTTTACTAGCGGGGCAGATACGCAGTATTTT.